The clone carrying this TCR beta chain was recorded once. Its antigen is still unknown. This CDR3 has 16 amino acids. The germline CDR1 and CDR2 sequences are MDHEN and SYDVKM. V was clipped by 7 bases and J by 2 bases, with 18 bases between them. The entry originates in a study of vaccination effects on CD4 cells after COVID-19. Peptide-pool stimulation followed by sequencing identified expanded antigen-specific CD4+ clonotypes in the ViraFEST assay. Upon completion of more than eight days in culture, CD4+ T cells were isolated. Nucleocapsid antibodies stayed negative before and after vaccination, showing no earlier SARS-CoV-2 infection. Produced via immunoSEQ multiplex PCR; TCRdb's table is partial and in-frame only. This sample has about 55,000 clones, with roughly 70% found just once.

The receptor's source is a human donor who received a COVID-19 vaccine. The chain recombines TRBV28 with TRBJ1-5, with D perhaps TRBD1 (5 bases). The source material was CD4+ T cells from PBMCs cultured with SARS-CoV-2 spike peptides, sampled before COVID-19 vaccination. In DNA form, the CDR3 reads TGTGCCAGCAAACTGGGGCAGGGAGGTGGCAATCAGCCCCAGCATTTT. Translated, it gives CASKLGQGGGNQPQHF.